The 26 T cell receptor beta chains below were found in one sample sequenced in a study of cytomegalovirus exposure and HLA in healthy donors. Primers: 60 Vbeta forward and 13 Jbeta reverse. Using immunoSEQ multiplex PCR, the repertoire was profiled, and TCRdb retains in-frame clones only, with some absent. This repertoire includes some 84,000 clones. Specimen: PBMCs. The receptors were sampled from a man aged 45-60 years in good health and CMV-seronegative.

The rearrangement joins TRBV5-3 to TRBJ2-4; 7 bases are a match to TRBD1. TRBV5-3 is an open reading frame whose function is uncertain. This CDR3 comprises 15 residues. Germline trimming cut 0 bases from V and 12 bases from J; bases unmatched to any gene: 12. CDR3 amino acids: CARSLVWSGGSYQYF. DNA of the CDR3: TGTGCCAGAAGCTTGGTATGGTCAGGGGGATCCTATCAGTACTTC.

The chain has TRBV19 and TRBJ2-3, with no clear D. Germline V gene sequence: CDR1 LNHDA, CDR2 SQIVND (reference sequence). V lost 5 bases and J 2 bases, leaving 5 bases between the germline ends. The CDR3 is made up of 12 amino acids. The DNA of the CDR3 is TGTGCCAGTAGTGGAGCCACAGATACGCAGTATTTT. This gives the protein CASSGATDTQYF.

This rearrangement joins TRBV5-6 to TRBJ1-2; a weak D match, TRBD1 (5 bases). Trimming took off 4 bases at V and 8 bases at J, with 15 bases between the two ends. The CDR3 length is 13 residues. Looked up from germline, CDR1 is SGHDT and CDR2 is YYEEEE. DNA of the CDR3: TGTGCCAGCAGCGGGGCCGTCCCGGGCGGCTACACCTTC. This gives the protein CASSGAVPGGYTF.

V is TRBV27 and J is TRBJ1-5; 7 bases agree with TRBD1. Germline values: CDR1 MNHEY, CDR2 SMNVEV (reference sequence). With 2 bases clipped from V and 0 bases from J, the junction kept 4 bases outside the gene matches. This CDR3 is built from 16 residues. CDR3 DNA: TGTGCCAGCAGTTTAACCCAGGGGGGTAGCAATCAGCCCCAGCATTTT. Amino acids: CASSLTQGGSNQPQHF.

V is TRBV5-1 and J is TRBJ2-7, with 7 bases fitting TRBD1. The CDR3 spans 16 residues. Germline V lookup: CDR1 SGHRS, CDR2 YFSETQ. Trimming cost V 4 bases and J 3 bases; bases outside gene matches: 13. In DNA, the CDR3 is TGCGCCAGCAGCGATTGGCGGGTAGGGGGCTACTACGAGCAGTACTTC. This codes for CASSDWRVGGYYEQYF.

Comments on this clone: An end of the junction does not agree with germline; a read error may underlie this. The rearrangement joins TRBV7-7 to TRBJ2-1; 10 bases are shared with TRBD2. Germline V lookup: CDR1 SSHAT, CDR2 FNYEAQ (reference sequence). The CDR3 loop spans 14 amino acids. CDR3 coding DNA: TGTGCTAGCAGCCCACGGACTAGCGGCAATGAGCAGTTCTTC. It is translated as CASSPRTSGNEQFF.

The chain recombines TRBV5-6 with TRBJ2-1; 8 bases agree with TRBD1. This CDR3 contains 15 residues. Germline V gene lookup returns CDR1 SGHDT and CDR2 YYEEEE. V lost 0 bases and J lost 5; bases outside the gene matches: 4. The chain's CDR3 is CASSLAGQGHNEQFF. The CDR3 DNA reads TGTGCCAGCAGCTTGGCCGGACAGGGCCACAATGAGCAGTTCTTC.

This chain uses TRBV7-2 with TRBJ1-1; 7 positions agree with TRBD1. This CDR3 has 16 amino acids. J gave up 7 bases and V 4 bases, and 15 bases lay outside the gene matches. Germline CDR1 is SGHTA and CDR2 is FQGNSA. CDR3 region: CASSSRSRTGGSEAFF. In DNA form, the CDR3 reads TGTGCCAGCAGCTCGCGATCTAGGACAGGCGGAAGTGAAGCTTTCTTT.

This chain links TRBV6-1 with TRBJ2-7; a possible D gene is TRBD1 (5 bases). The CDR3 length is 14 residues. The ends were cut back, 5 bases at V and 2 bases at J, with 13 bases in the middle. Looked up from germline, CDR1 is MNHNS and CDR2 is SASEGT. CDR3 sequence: CASSRSQQAYEQYF. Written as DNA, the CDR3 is TGTGCCAGCAGTCGTTCCCAACAGGCCTACGAGCAGTACTTC.

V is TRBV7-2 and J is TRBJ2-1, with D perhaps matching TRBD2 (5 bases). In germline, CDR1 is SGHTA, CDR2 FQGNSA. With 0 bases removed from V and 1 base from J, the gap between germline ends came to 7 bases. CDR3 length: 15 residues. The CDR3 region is CASSLARGSYNEQFF. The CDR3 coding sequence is TGTGCCAGCAGCTTAGCTCGGGGTTCCTACAATGAGCAGTTCTTC.

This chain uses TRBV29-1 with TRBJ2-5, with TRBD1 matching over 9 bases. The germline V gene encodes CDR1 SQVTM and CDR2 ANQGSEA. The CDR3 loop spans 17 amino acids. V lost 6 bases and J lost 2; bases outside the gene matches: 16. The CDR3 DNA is TGCAGCGTATCCGGGACAGGGACTGCCCCATGGCAAGAGACCCAGTACTTC. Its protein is CSVSGTGTAPWQETQYF.

In nucleotides, the CDR3 is TGTGCCAGTAGTATCTTCTCTACAGCGGGGTATGGCTACACCTTC. Translated: CASSIFSTAGYGYTF. This chain uses TRBV19 with TRBJ1-2; D remains unclear. V lost 3 bases and J 5 bases, leaving 16 bases between the germline ends. Germline V CDR1 and CDR2: LNHDA, SQIVND (reference sequence). The CDR3 is 15 residues long.

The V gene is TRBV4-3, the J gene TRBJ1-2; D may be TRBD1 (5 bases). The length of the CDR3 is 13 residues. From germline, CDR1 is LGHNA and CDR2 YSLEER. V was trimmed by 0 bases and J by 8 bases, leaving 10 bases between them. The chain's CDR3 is CASSQDMGLGYTF. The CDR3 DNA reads TGCGCCAGCAGCCAAGATATGGGGCTAGGCTACACCTTC.

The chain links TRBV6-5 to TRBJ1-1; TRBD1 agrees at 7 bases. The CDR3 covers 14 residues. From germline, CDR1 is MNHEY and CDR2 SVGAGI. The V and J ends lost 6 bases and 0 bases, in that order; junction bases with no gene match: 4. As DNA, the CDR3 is TGTGCCAGCAGGAGACAGGGAGTGAACACTGAAGCTTTCTTT. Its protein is CASRRQGVNTEAFF.

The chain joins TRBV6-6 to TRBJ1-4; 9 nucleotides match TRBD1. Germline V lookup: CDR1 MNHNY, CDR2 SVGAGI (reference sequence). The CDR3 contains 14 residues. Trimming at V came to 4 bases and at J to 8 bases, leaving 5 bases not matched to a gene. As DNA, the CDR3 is TGTGCCAGCAGTTTAGACAGGGGGAACGAAAAACTGTTTTTT. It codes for CASSLDRGNEKLFF.

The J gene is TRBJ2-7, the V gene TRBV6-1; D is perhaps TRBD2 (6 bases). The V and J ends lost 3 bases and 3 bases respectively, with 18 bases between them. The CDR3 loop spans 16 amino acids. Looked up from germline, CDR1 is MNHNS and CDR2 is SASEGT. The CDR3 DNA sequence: TGTGCCAGCAGTGACCAGGCGGCGAGCGGGTACTACGAGCAGTACTTC. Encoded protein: CASSDQAASGYYEQYF.

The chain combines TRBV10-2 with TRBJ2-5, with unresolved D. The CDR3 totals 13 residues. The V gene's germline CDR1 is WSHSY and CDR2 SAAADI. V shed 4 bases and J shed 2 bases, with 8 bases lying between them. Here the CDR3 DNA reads TGCGCCAGCAGTGTAAACAGACAAGAGACCCAGTACTTC. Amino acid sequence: CASSVNRQETQYF.

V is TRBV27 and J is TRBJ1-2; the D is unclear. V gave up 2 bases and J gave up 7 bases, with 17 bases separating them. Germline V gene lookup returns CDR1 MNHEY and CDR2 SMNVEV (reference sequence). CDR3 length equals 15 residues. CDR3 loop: CASSLTTVPRGGYTF. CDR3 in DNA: TGTGCCAGCAGTTTAACGACCGTGCCCCGGGGTGGCTACACCTTC.

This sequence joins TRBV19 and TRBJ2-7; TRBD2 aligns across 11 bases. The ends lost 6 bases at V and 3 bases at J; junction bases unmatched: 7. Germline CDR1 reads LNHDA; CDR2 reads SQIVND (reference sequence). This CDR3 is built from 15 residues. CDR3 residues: CASRDSGGAIYEQYF. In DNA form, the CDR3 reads TGTGCCAGTAGGGATAGCGGGGGGGCCATCTACGAGCAGTACTTC.

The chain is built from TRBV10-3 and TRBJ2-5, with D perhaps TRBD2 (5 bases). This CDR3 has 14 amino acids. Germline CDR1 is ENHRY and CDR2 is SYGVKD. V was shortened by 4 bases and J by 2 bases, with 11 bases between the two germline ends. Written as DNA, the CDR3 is TGTGCCATCAGTGTAACTAGAAGTCAAGAGACCCAGTACTTC. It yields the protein CAISVTRSQETQYF.

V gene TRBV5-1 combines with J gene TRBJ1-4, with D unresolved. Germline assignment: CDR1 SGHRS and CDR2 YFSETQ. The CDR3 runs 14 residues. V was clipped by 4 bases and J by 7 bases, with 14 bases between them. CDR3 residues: CASSPVARSEKLFF. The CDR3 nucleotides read TGCGCCAGCAGCCCCGTGGCTAGAAGTGAAAAACTGTTTTTT.

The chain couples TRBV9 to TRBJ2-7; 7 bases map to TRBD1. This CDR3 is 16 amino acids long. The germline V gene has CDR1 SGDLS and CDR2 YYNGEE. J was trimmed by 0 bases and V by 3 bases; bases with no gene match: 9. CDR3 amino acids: CASSAQDRDHSYEQYF. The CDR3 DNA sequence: TGTGCCAGCAGCGCCCAAGACAGGGACCACTCCTACGAGCAGTACTTC.

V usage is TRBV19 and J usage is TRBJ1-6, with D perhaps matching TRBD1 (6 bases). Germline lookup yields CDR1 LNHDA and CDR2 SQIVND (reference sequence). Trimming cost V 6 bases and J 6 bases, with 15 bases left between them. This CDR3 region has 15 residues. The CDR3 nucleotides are TGTGCCAGTAGGACGCTACAGGGAATTAATTCACCCCTCCACTTT. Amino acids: CASRTLQGINSPLHF.

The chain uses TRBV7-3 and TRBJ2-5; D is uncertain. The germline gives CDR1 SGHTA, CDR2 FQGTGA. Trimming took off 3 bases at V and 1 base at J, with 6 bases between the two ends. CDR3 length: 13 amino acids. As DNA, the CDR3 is TGTGCCAGCAGCTTTCAAATCCAAGAGACCCAGTACTTC. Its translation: CASSFQIQETQYF.

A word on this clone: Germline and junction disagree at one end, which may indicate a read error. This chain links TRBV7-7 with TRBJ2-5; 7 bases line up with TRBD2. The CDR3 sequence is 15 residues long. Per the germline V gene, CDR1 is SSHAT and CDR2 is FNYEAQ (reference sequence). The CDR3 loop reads CASSGGGGGQETQYF. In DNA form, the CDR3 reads TGTGCTAGCAGCGGTGGCGGCGGGGGCCAAGAGACCCAGTACTTC.

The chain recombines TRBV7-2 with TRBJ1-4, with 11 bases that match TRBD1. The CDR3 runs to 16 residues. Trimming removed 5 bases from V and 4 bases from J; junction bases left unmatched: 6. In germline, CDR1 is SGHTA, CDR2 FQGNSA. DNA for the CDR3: TGTGCCAGCAGCCCGGACAGGGGGCTAGGTAATGAAAAACTGTTTTTT. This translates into CASSPDRGLGNEKLFF. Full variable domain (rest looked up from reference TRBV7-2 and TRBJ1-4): GAGVSQSPSNKVTEKGKDVELRCDPISGHTALYWYRQSLGQGLEFLIYFQGNSAPDKSGLPSDRFSAERTGGSVSTLTIQRTQQEDSAVYLCASSPDRGLGNEKLFFGSGTQLSVL.